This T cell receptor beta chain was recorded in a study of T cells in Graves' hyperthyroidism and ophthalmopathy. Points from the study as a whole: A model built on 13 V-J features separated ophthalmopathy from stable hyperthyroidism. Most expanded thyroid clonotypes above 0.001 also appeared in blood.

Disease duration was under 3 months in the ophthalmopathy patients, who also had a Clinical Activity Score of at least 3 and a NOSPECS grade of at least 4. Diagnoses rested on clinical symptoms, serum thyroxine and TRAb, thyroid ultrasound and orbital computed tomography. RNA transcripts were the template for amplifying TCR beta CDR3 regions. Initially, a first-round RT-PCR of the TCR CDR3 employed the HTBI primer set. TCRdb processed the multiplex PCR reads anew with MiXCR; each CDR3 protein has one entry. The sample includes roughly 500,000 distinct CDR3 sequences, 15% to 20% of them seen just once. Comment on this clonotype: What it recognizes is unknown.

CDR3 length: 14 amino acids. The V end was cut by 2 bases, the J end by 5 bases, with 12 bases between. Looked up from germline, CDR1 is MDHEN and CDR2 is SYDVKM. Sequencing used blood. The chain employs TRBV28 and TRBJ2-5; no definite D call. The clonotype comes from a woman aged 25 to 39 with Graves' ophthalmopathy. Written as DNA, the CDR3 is TGTGCCAGCAGTTTAGTACGAGGACCGGAGACCCAGTACTTC. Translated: CASSLVRGPETQYF.